Sequencing of this T cell receptor (beta chain) was carried out in a study of blood T cell repertoires in COVID-19. This clone was detected once. CDR3 length: 14 amino acids. V was shortened by 2 bases and J by 2 bases, with 9 bases between the two germline ends. In the source study's methods: Researchers report that nucleated cell counts were estimated from reference gene primer amplification. Clones were read by immunoSEQ multiplex PCR, and TCRdb kept only the in-frame ones, dropping some. From that table come the V and J calls and clone size; the DNA was used to work out D and trimming. The data show 97,000 or so clones, around nine tenths seen once.

This TCR came from a man aged 50 or older with active COVID-19. Specimen: peripheral blood. The chain links TRBV5-3 to TRBJ2-3, with D perhaps TRBD1 (6 bases). TRBV5-3 is noted as an ORF with a role that remains uncertain. The CDR3 coding sequence is TGTGCCAGAAGCTTTCAGGGGATCACAGATACGCAGTATTTT. This translates into CARSFQGITDTQYF.